This T cell receptor beta chain was found in a study of T-cell reconstitution after alpha-beta-depleted transplantation in children. Unique molecular identifiers were used in preparing the TCRbeta library. MiXCR was run by TCRdb on the PCR reads, yielding one entry per CDR3 protein. The repertoire holds more than 200,000 distinct CDR3 sequences, with roughly 25% as singletons. Regarding the study as a whole: When one year had passed after transplant, most T-cell counts and diversity came from newly produced T cells. Several hundred graft clones that had expanded were reportedly the source of alpha-beta T cells about two months after transplant. At day 60, the high TCRbeta diversity found in some patients originated from recipient T cells and thymic progenitors that had survived.

Ten or more counts support this clonotype. The antigen remains undetermined. Trimming took off 6 bases at V and 1 base at J, with 9 bases between the two ends. Germline loops: CDR1 SQVTM, CDR2 ANQGSEA. The CDR3 extends over 12 amino acids. The sequence was obtained from a girl aged 2 to 9 with Fanconi anemia, due to receive a stem cell transplant. The chain has TRBV29-1 and TRBJ2-5; D remains ambiguous. The material sequenced was PBMCs, taken before TCRalphabeta/CD19-depleted stem cell transplant. The CDR3 sequence is CSVAAAQETQYF. Written as DNA, the CDR3 is TGCAGCGTGGCCGCAGCCCAAGAGACCCAGTACTTC.